A selection of T cell receptor beta chains follows, all from one sample in a study of T cell changes during pregnancy in multiple sclerosis. Assay used: immunoSEQ multiplex PCR; TCRdb lists only in-frame clones, some missing. Of about 29,000 clones detected, 75% to 90% appear once; the ten largest clones hold over 5.5%. Sequenced material: CD8+ T cells from peripheral blood mononuclear cells, taken after pregnancy. The origin of the receptors is a female donor with multiple sclerosis, enrolled in a pregnancy study. The CDR3 runs from the conserved cysteine through the conserved F or W. Fields, in order: V gene, J gene, clone size, D gene, CDR3 protein, CDR3 DNA. The D gene is left open where the match is weak. Size tells how often a clone was seen (once, few, many) or the class of an expanded clone, and some rows leave it out.

TRBV7-9,TRBJ1-1,.,.,CASSFHQNTEAFF,TGTGCCAGCAGTTTTCATCAGAACACTGAAGCTTTCTTT
TRBV29-1,TRBJ1-2,.,.,CSVGGRDSRYGYTF,TGCAGCGTGGGTGGAAGGGACTCTCGGTATGGCTACACCTTC
TRBV7-7,TRBJ2-1,.,TRBD2,CASSPGTSGSLGSYNEQFF,TGTGCTAGCAGCCCCGGGACTAGCGGGAGCTTAGGGTCCTACAATGAGCAGTTCTTC
TRBV7-2,TRBJ2-7,medium-sized,.,CASSPSLGLEQYF,TGTGCCAGCAGCCCTTCGTTGGGGCTAGAGCAGTACTTC
TRBV4-3,TRBJ2-7,.,.,CASSQGKWSEQYF,TGCGCCAGCAGCCAAGGAAAGTGGAGCGAGCAGTACTTC
TRBV4-2,TRBJ1-3,.,TRBD1,CASSPTGTGDGNTIYF,TGTGCCAGCAGCCCCACCGGGACAGGGGACGGAAACACCATATATTTT
TRBV21-1,TRBJ2-7,.,.,CASMGTSGEYHTGEQYF,TGTGCCAGCATGGGGACTAGCGGAGAATATCATACGGGGGAGCAGTACTTC
TRBV11-2,TRBJ2-7,.,.,CASSFRYGDYEQYF,TGTGCCAGCAGCTTCCGATACGGGGACTACGAGCAGTACTTC
TRBV19,TRBJ2-1,.,.,CASSIGWGGGLSDEQFF,TGTGCCAGTAGTATAGGGTGGGGAGGAGGACTCAGTGATGAGCAGTTCTTC
TRBV15,TRBJ1-5,once,.,CATSRDRGRAQPQHF,TGTGCCACCAGCAGAGATAGGGGCAGGGCTCAGCCCCAGCATTTT
TRBV2,TRBJ1-1,few,.,CASSEDRSYTEAFF,TGTGCCAGCAGTGAAGACAGGAGCTACACTGAAGCTTTCTTT
TRBV30,TRBJ1-3,.,.,CAWKWGGRSGNTIYF,TGTGCCTGGAAATGGGGGGGGCGAAGTGGAAACACCATATATTTT
TRBV4-1,TRBJ2-7,.,.,CASSPGESSYEQYF,TGCGCCAGCAGCCCTGGTGAGAGCTCCTACGAGCAGTACTTC
TRBV18,TRBJ2-3,.,TRBD2,CASSATVLAGDTDTQYF,TGTGCCAGCTCAGCCACCGTCCTAGCGGGAGACACAGATACGCAGTATTTT
TRBV7-3,TRBJ2-5,.,TRBD1,CASSAGQGPQETQYF,TGTGCCAGCAGCGCAGGACAGGGCCCCCAAGAGACCCAGTACTTC
TRBV6-5,TRBJ2-7,.,.,CASWSLGSFDEQYF,TGTGCCAGCTGGAGCCTGGGGAGTTTCGACGAGCAGTACTTC
TRBV7-9,TRBJ2-6,.,.,CASSLAGAGANVLTF,TGTGCCAGCAGCTTAGCAGGGGCCGGGGCCAACGTCCTGACTTTC
TRBV27,TRBJ2-7,.,.,CASSLTPRAGERGEQYF,TGTGCCAGCAGTTTAACTCCCAGGGCAGGGGAGAGAGGGGAGCAGTACTTC
TRBV11-2,TRBJ2-1,.,.,CASREAYNEQFF,TGTGCCAGCAGGGAGGCCTACAATGAGCAGTTCTTC
TRBV29-1,TRBJ2-1,.,TRBD2,CSVDRGTTSYNEQFF,TGCAGCGTTGATCGGGGGACTACCTCCTACAATGAGCAGTTCTTC
TRBV6-6,TRBJ2-3,.,.,CASSLHPPEADTQYF,TGTGCCAGCAGCTTGCATCCCCCCGAGGCAGATACGCAGTATTTT
TRBV19,TRBJ1-2,.,.,CASSIKEGWFGYTF,TGTGCCAGTAGTATAAAGGAGGGCTGGTTTGGCTACACCTTC
TRBV13,TRBJ2-1,.,.,CASSLAGSYNEQFF,TGTGCCAGCAGCTTAGCAGGGTCCTACAATGAGCAGTTCTTC
TRBV14,TRBJ2-1,.,TRBD1,CASSQLDRYNEQFF,TGTGCCAGCAGCCAACTGGACAGGTACAATGAGCAGTTCTTC
TRBV19,TRBJ2-2,.,TRBD2,CASRWGLAGVTGELFF,TGTGCCAGTAGATGGGGCCTAGCGGGAGTCACCGGGGAGCTGTTTTTT
TRBV18,TRBJ2-1,.,TRBD1,CASSPRDRGNNEQFF,TGTGCCAGCTCACCCCGGGACAGGGGTAACAATGAGCAGTTCTTC
TRBV7-9,TRBJ2-1,.,.,CASSSEIGSSANEQFF,TGTGCCAGCAGCTCAGAAATCGGGAGTTCGGCCAATGAGCAGTTCTTC
TRBV6-5,TRBJ1-4,.,.,CASSPQFSGGKELFF,TGTGCCAGCAGTCCGCAATTTAGTGGGGGCAAGGAACTGTTTTTT
TRBV15,TRBJ2-7,.,.,CATSSSNGGVDEQYF,TGTGCCACCAGCAGTTCGAACGGGGGAGTCGACGAGCAGTACTTC
TRBV5-5,TRBJ2-2,once,.,CASSLTLARTGELFF,TGTGCCAGCAGCTTGACCCTAGCTCGAACCGGGGAGCTGTTTTTT
TRBV4-1,TRBJ2-7,.,TRBD1,CASSQVVNRGLWGEQYF,TGCGCCAGCAGCCAAGTCGTTAACAGGGGGCTTTGGGGGGAGCAGTACTTC
TRBV2,TRBJ2-5,.,.,CASSLLAVQETQYF,TGTGCCAGCAGCCTCTTAGCGGTCCAAGAGACCCAGTACTTC
TRBV28,TRBJ2-5,.,TRBD2,CASSPSGSGRWETQYF,TGTGCCAGCAGTCCCTCGGGTAGCGGGAGGTGGGAGACCCAGTACTTC
TRBV7-9,TRBJ2-4,once,.,CASSPSGAIRDIQYF,TGTGCCAGCAGCCCTTCGGGAGCGATTAGGGACATTCAGTACTTC
TRBV4-3,TRBJ1-5,.,.,CASSQDEGAGPQHF,TGCGCCAGCAGCCAAGATGAAGGAGCTGGGCCCCAGCATTTT
TRBV6-1,TRBJ2-1,.,.,CASSRDEQFF,TGTGCCAGCAGCAGGGATGAGCAGTTCTTC
TRBV28,TRBJ2-1,.,.,CASSPSSSSYNEQFF,TGTGCCAGCAGTCCTTCTTCGAGCTCCTACAATGAGCAGTTCTTC
TRBV7-9,TRBJ1-2,.,TRBD1,CASSPGGRGYGYTF,TGTGCCAGCAGCCCAGGGGGCCGGGGCTATGGCTACACCTTC
TRBV4-3,TRBJ2-7,.,.,CASSQEMVRRDEAYEQYF,TGCGCCAGCAGCCAAGAAATGGTTAGGAGGGATGAGGCCTACGAGCAGTACTTC
TRBV10-2,TRBJ1-2,.,.,CASDRGKRDYGYTF,TGCGCCAGTGACCGGGGAAAAAGGGACTATGGCTACACCTTC
TRBV5-1,TRBJ2-1,.,TRBD2,CASSFPGLADYNEQFF,TGCGCCAGCAGCTTTCCGGGACTAGCAGACTACAATGAGCAGTTCTTC
TRBV4-2,TRBJ2-1,.,TRBD1,CASSPGTGSSNEQFF,TGTGCCAGCAGCCCGGGGACAGGGAGTAGCAATGAGCAGTTCTTC
TRBV6-5,TRBJ2-5,.,TRBD1,CASSYSGTVTEETQYF,TGTGCCAGCAGTTACTCCGGGACAGTTACAGAAGAGACCCAGTACTTC
TRBV18,TRBJ2-1,.,TRBD2,CASSPAGESHNEQFF,TGTGCCAGCTCACCGGCGGGGGAGTCGCACAATGAGCAGTTCTTC
TRBV2,TRBJ2-1,once,.,CASSDNNEQFF,TGTGCCAGCAGTGATAACAATGAGCAGTTCTTC